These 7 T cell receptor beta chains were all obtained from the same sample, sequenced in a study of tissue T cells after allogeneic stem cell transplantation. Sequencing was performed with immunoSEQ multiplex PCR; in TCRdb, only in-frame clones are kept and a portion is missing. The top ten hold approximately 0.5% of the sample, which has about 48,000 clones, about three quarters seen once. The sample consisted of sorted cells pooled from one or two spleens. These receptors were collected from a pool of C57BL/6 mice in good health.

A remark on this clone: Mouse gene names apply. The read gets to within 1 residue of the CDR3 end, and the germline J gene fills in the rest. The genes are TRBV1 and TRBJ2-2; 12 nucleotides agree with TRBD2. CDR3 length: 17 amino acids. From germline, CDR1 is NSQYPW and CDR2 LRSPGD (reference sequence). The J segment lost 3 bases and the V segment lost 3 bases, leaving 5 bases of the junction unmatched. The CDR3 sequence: CTCSATGGARDTGQLYF. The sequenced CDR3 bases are TGCACCTGCAGTGCGACTGGGGGGGCGCGAGACACCGGGCAGCTCTAC.

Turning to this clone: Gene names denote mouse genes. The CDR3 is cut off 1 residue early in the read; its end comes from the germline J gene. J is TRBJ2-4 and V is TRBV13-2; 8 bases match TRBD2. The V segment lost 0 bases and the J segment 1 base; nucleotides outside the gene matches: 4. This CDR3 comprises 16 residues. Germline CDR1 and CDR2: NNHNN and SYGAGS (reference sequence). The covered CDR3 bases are TGTGCCAGCGGTGATGCCTGGGGGGTGGGTCAAAACACCTTGTAC. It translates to CASGDAWGVGQNTLY. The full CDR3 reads CASGDAWGVGQNTLYF.

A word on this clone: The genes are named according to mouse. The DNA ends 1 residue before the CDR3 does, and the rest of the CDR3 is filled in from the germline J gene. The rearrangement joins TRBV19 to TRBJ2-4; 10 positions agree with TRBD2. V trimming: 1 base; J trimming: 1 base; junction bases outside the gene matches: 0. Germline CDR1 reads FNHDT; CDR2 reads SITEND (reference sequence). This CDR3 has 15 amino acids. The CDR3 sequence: CASSILGGRQNTLYF. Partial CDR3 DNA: TGTGCCAGCAGTATACTGGGGGGGCGTCAAAACACCTTGTAC.

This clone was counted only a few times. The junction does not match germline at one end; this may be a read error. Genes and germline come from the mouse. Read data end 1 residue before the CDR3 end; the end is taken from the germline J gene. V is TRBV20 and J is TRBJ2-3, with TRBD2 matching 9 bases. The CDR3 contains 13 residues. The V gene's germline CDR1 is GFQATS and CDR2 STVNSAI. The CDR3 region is CGAGDWGAETLYF. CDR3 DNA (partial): TGTGGTGCTGGGGACTGGGGTGCAGAAACGCTGTAT. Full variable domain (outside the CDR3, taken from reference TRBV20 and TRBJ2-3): GALVYQYPRRTICKSGTSMRMECQAVGFQATSVAWYRQSPQKTFELIALSTVNSAIKYEQNFTQEKFPISHPNLSFSSMTVLNAYLEDRGLYLCGAGDWGAETLYFGSGTRLTVL.

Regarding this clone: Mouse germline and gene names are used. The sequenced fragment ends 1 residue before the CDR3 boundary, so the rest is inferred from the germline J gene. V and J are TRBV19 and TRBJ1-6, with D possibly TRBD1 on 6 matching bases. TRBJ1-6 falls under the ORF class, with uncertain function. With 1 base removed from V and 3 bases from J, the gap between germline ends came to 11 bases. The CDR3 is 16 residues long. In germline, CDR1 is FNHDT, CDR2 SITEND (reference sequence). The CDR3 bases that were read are TGTGCCAGCAGTATAAGAGGGGGGGACTATAATTCGCCCCTCTAC. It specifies CASSIRGGDYNSPLY. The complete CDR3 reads CASSIRGGDYNSPLYF.

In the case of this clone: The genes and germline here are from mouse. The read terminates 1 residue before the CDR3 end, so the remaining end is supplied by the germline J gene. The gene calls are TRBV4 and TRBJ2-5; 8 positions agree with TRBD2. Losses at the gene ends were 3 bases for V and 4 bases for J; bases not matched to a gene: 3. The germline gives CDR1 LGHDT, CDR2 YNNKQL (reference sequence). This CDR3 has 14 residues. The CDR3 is CASSYYGGEDTQYF. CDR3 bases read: TGTGCCAGCAGCTATTATGGGGGGGAAGACACCCAGTAC.

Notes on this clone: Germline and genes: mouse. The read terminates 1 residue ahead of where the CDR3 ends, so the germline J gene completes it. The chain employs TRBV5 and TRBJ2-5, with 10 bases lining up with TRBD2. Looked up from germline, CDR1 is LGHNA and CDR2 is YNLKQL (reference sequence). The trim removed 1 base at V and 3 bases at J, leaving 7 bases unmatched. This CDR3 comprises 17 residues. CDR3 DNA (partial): TGTGCCAGCAGCCAAGGGCTGGGGGGGCGCGGGCAAGACACCCAGTAC. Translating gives CASSQGLGGRGQDTQY. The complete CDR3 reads CASSQGLGGRGQDTQYF.